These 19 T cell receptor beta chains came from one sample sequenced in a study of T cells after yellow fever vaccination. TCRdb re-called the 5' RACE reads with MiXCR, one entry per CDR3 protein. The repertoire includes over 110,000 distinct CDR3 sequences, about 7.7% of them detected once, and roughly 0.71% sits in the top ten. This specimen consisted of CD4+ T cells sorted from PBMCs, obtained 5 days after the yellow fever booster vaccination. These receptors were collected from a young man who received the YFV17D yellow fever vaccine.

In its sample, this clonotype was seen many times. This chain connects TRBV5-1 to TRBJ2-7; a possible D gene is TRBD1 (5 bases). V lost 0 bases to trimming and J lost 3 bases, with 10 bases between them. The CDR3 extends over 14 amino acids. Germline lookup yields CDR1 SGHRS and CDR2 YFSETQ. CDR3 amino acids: CASSLVGRDYEQYF. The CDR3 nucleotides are TGCGCCAGCAGCTTGGTCGGCAGGGACTACGAGCAGTACTTC.

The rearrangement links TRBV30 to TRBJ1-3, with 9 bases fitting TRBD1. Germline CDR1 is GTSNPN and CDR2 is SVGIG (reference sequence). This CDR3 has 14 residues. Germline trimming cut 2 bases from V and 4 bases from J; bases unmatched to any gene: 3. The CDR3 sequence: CAWSMTGGGNTIYF. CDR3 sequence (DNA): TGTGCCTGGAGTATGACAGGGGGAGGAAACACCATATATTTT.

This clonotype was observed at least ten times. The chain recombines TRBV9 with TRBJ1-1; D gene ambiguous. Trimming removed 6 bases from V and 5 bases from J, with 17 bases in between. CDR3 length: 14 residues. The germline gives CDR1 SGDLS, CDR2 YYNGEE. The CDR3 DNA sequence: TGTGCCAGCACCCCGGACCTGAGGGAGACTGAAGCTTTCTTT. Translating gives CASTPDLRETEAFF.

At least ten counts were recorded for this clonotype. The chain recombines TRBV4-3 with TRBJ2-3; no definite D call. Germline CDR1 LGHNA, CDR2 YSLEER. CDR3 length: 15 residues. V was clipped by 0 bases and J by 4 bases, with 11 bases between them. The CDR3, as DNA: TGCGCCAGCAGCCAAGATCTCCCGGGTTCAGATACGCAGTATTTT. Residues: CASSQDLPGSDTQYF.

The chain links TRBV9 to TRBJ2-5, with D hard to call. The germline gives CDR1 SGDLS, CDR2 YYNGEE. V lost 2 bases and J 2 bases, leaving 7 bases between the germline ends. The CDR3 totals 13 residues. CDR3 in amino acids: CASSVATQETQYF. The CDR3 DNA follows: TGTGCCAGCAGCGTCGCAACACAAGAGACCCAGTACTTC.

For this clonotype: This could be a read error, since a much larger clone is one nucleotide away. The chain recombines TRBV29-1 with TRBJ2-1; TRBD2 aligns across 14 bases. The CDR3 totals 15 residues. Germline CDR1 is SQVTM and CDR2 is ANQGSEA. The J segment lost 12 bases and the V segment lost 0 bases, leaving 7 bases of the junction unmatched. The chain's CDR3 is CSVEEGTSGSDVQFF. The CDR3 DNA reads TGCAGCGTTGAAGAGGGGACTAGCGGGAGTGATGTGCAGTTCTTC.

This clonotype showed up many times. DNA of the CDR3: TGCAGTGTTGGGAGGGACACAGATACGCAGTATTTT. Protein product: CSVGRDTDTQYF. This chain joins TRBV20-1 and TRBJ2-3, with 7 bases identical to TRBD2. This CDR3 has 12 amino acids. Germline CDR1 reads DFQATT; CDR2 reads SNEGSKA (reference sequence). V shed 7 bases and J 2 bases; nucleotides not matched to a gene: 3.

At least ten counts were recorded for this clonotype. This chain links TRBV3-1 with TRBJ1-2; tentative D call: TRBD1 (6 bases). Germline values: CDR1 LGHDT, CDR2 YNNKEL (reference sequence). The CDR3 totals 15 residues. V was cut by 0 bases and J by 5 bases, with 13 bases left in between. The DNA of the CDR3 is TGTGCCAGCAGCCAAGATCAACAGGGCTTATATGGCTACACCTTC. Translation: CASSQDQQGLYGYTF.

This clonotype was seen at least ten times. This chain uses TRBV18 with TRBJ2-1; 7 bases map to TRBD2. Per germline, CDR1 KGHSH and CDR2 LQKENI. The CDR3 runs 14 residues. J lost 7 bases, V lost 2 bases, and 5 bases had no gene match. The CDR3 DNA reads TGTGCCAGCTCACCATCTAGTAGCGGGAATGAGCAGTTCTTC. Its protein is CASSPSSSGNEQFF.

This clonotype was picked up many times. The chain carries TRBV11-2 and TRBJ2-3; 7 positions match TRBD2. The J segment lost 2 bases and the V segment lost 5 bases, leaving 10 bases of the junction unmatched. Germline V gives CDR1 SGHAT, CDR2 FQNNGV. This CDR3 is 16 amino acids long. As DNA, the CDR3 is TGTGCCAGCAGCCCCGATGCTAGCGGACCCACAGATACGCAGTATTTT. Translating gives CASSPDASGPTDTQYF.

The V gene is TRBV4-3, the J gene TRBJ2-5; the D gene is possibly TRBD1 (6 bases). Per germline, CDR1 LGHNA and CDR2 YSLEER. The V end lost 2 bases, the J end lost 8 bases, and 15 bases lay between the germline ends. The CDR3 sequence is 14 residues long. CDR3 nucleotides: TGCGCCAGCAGCCAAACTGACAGGACGGCTACCCAGTACTTC. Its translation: CASSQTDRTATQYF.

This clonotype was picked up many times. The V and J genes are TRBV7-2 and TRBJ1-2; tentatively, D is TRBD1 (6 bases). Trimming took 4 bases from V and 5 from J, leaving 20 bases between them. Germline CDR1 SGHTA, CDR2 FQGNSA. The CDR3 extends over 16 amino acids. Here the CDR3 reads CASSSAVGGRGYGYTF. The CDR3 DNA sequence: TGTGCCAGCAGCTCCGCGGTCGGGGGGCGGGGATATGGCTACACCTTC.

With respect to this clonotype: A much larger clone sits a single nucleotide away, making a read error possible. Here the CDR3 DNA reads TGTGCCAGCAGCGTAGGGTTTGGGGGAGCTTTCTTT. It translates to CASSVGFGGAFF. The chain has TRBV9 and TRBJ1-1, with D tentatively TRBD1 (5 bases). The germline V gene encodes CDR1 SGDLS and CDR2 YYNGEE. The CDR3 is made up of 12 amino acids. V was trimmed by 0 bases and J by 10 bases, leaving 10 bases between them. Based on the CDR3 plus reference TRBV9 and TRBJ1-1, the full variable domain is DSGVTQTPKHLITATGQRVTLRCSPRSGDLSVYWYQQSLDQGLQFLIQYYNGEERAKGNILERFSAQQFPDLHSELNLSSLELGDSALYFCASSVGFGGAFFGQGTRLTVV.

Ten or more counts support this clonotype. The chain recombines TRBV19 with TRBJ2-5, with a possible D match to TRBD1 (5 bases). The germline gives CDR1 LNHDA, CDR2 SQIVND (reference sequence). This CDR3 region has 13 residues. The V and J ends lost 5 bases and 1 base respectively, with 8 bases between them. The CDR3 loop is CASSDSGQETQYF. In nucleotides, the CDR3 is TGTGCCAGTAGTGACAGTGGCCAAGAGACCCAGTACTTC.

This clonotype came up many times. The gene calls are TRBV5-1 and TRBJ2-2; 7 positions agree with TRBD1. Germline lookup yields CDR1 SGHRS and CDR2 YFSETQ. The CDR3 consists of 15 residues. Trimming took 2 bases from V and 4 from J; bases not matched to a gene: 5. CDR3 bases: TGCGCCAGCAGCTTCGGACAGGCCTCCACCGGGGAGCTGTTTTTT. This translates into CASSFGQASTGELFF.

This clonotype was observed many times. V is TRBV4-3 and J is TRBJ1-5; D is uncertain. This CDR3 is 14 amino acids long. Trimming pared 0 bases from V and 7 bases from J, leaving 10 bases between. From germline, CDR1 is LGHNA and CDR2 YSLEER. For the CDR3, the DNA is TGCGCCAGCAGCCAAGATCTTATGAAGCAGCCCCAGCATTTT. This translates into CASSQDLMKQPQHF.

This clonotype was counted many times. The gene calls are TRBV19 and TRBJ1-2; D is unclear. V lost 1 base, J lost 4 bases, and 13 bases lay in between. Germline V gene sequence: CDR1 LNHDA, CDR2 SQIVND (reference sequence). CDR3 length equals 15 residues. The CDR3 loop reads CASSIGGNRAYGYTF. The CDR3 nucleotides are TGTGCCAGTAGTATAGGAGGCAACCGTGCCTATGGCTACACCTTC.

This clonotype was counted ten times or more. CDR3 DNA sequence: TGCAGTGCGATTGGGGGGAGCAATCAGCCCCAGCATTTT. It encodes CSAIGGSNQPQHF. The rearrangement links TRBV20-1 to TRBJ1-5, with a weak D call TRBD1 (5 bases). CDR3 size: 13 residues. Germline V CDR1 and CDR2: DFQATT, SNEGSKA (reference sequence). Trimming cost V 6 bases and J 1 base, with 10 bases left between them.

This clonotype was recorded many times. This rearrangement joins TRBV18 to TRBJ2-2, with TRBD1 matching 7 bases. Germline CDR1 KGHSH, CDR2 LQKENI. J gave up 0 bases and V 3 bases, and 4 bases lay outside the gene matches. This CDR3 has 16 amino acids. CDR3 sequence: CASSPTGASNTGELFF. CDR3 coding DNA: TGTGCCAGCTCACCTACAGGGGCCTCGAACACCGGGGAGCTGTTTTTT. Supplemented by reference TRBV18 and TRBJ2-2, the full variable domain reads NAGVMQNPRHLVRRRGQEARLRCSPMKGHSHVYWYRQLPEEGLKFMVYLQKENIIDESGMPKERFSAEFPKEGPSILRIQQVVRGDSAAYFCASSPTGASNTGELFFGEGSRLTVL.